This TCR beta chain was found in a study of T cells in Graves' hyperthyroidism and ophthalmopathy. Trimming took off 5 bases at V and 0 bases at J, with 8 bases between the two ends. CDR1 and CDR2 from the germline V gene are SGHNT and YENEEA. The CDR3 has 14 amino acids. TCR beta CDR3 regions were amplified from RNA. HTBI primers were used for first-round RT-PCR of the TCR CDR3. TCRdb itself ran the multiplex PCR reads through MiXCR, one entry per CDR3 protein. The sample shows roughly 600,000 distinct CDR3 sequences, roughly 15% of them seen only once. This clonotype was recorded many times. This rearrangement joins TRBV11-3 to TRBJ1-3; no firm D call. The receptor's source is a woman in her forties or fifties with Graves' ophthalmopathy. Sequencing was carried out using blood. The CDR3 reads CASSPITSGNTIYF. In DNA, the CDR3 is TGTGCCAGCAGCCCAATTACCTCTGGAAACACCATATATTTT.